This note documents a single T cell receptor beta chain sequence. Sequencing was performed with immunoSEQ multiplex PCR; in TCRdb, only in-frame clones are kept and a portion is missing. The sample carries 2,500,000 or so clones, 85% to 95% recorded once. These data come from a study of shared clonotypes between healthy human individuals. Trimming removed 0 bases from V and 6 bases from J, with 10 bases in between. The CDR3 sequence is 13 residues long. Germline V lookup: CDR1 SGDLS, CDR2 YYNGEE. Sequencing was done on a sample of naive CD4+ T cells sorted from blood. The subset: CD45RA+ positively selected. The genes are TRBV9 and TRBJ2-7; D uncertain. The sequence was collected from a man younger than 35 in good health. The CDR3 DNA sequence: TGTGCCAGCAGCGTAGAAACCAAGGGCGAGCAGTACTTC. Its protein product is CASSVETKGEQYF. The full variable domain, in which reference TRBV9 and TRBJ2-7 provide the parts outside the CDR3, is DSGVTQTPKHLITATGQRVTLRCSPRSGDLSVYWYQQSLDQGLQFLIQYYNGEERAKGNILERFSAQQFPDLHSELNLSSLELGDSALYFCASSVETKGEQYFGPGTRLTVT.